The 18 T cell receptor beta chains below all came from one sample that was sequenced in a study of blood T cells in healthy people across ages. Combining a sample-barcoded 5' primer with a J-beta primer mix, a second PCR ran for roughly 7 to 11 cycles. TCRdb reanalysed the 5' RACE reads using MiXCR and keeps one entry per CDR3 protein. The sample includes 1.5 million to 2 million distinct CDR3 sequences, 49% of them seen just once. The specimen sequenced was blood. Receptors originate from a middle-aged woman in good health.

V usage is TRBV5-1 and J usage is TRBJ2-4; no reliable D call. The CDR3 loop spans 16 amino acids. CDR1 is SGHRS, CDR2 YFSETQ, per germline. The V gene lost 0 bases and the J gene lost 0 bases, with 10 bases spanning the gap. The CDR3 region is CASSLGTASAKNIQYF. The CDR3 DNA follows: TGCGCCAGCAGCTTGGGGACGGCCTCAGCCAAAAACATTCAGTACTTC.

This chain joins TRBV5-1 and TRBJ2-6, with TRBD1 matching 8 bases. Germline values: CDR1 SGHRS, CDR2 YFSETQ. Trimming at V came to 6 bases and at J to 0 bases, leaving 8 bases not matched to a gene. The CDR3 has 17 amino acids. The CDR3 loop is CASTVTGAVSGANVLTF. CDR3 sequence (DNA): TGCGCCAGCACCGTGACAGGGGCCGTCTCTGGGGCCAACGTCCTGACTTTC. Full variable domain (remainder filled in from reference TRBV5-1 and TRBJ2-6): KAGVTQTPRYLIKTRGQQVTLSCSPISGHRSVSWYQQTPGQGLQFLFEYFSETQRNKGNFPGRFSGRQFSNSRSEMNVSTLELGDSALYLCASTVTGAVSGANVLTFGAGSRLTVL.

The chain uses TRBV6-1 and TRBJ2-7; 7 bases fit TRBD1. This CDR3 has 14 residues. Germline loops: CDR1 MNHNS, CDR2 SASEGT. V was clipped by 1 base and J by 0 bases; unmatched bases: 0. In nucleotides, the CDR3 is TGTGCCAGCAGTGAAGGGGACAGCTCCTACGAGCAGTACTTC. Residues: CASSEGDSSYEQYF.

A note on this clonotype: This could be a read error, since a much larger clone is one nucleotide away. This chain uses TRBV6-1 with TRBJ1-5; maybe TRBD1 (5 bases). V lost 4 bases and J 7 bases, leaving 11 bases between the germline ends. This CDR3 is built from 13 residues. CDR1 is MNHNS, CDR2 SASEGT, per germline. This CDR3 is CASSVGVGQPQHF. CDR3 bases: TGTGCCAGCAGTGTGGGGGTGGGACAGCCCCAGCATTTT.

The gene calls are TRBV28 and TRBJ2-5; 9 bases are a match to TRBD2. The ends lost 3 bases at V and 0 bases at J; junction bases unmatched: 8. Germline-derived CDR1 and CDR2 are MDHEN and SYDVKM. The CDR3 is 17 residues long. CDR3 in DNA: TGTGCCAGCAGTTTGGGAGCTAGCGGGGTTTACCAAGAGACCCAGTACTTC. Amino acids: CASSLGASGVYQETQYF.

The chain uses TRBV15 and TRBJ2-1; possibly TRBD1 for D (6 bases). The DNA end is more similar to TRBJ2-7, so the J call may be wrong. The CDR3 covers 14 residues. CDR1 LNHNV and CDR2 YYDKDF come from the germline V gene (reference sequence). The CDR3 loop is CATSAQGTYNEQYF. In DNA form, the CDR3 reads TGTGCCACCAGCGCACAGGGTACCTACAATGAGCAGTACTTC.

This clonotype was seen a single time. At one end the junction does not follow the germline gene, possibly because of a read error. The CDR3 DNA follows: TGTGCCAGCAGCTACGGGACCCGATCCGACAATGAGCAGAACTTC. It specifies CASSYGTRSDNEQNF. V and J are TRBV7-2 and TRBJ2-5, with D perhaps being TRBD1 or TRBD2 (5 bases each). The CDR3 covers 15 residues. The germline CDR1 and CDR2 sequences are SGHTA and FQGNSA. Using reference TRBV7-2 and TRBJ2-5 for the parts outside the CDR3, the full variable domain is GAGVSQSPSNKVTEKGKDVELRCDPISGHTALYWYRQSLGQGLEFLIYFQGNSAPDKSGLPSDRFSAERTGGSVSTLTIQRTQQEDSAVYLCASSYGTRSDNEQNFGPGTRLLVL.

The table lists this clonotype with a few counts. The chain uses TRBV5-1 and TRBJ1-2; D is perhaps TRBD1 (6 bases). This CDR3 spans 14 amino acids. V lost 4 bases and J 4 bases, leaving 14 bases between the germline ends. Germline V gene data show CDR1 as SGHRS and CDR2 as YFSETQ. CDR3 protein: CASSRGTGTYGYTF. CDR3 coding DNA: TGCGCCAGCAGCCGGGGTACAGGGACCTATGGCTACACCTTC.

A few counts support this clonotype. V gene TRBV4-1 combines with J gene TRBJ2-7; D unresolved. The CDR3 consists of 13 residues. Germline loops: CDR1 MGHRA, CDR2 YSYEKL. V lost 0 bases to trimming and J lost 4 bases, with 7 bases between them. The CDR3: CASSQDSAYEQYF. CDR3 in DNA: TGCGCCAGCAGCCAAGACAGCGCGTACGAGCAGTACTTC.

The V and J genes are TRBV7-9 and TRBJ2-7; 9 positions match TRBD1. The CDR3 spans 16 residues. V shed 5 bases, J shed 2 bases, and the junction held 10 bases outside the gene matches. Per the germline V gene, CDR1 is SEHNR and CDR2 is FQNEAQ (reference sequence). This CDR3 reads CASSPEGQGVPYEQYF. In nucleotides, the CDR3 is TGTGCCAGCAGCCCCGAGGGACAGGGTGTCCCCTACGAGCAGTACTTC.

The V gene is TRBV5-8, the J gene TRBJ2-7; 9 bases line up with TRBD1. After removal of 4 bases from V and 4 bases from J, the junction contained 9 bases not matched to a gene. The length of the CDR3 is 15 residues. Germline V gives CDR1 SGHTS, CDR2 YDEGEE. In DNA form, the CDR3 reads TGTGCCAGCAGCCCGGAGGGACAGGGAACGTACGAGCAGTACTTC. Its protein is CASSPEGQGTYEQYF.

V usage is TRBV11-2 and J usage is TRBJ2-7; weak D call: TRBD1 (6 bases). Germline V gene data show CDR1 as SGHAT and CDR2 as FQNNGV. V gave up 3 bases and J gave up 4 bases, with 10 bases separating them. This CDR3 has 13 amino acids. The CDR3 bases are TGTGCCAGCAGCTTCGGGACAAGGTACGAGCAGTACTTC. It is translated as CASSFGTRYEQYF.

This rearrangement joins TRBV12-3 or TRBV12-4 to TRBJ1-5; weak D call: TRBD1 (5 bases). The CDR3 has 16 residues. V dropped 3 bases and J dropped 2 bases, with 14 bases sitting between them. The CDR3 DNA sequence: TGTGCCAGCAGTTTTCTTCAGGGCCGAGGCAATCAGCCCCAGCATTTT. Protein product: CASSFLQGRGNQPQHF.

The CDR3 region has the DNA TGCAGTGCTAGTCATACAACCCTCGGGGGGGGGCGGCACAGTGCAGATACGCAGTATTTT. This encodes CSASHTTLGGGRHSADTQYF. This sequence joins TRBV20-1 and TRBJ2-3; 8 bases agree with TRBD2. After removal of 3 bases from V and 4 bases from J, the junction contained 24 bases not matched to a gene. The germline gives CDR1 DFQATT, CDR2 SNEGSKA (reference sequence). There are 20 residues in the CDR3.

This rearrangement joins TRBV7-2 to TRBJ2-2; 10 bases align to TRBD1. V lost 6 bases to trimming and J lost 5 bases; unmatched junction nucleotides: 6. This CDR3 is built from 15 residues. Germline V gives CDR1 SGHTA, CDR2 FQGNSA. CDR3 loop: CASRPGTGVTGELFF. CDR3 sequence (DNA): TGTGCCAGCAGACCTGGGACAGGGGTAACCGGGGAGCTGTTTTTT.

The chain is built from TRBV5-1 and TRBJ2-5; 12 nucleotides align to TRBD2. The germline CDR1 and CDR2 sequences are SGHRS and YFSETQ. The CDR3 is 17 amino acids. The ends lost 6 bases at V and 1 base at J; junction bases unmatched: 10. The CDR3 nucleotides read TGCGCCAGCACAGAGATTGGACTAGCGGGGCTCCAAGAGACCCAGTACTTC. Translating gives CASTEIGLAGLQETQYF.

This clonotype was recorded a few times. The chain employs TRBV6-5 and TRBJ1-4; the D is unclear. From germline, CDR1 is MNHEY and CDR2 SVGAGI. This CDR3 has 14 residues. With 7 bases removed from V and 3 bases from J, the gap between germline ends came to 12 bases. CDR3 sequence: CASTGGRANEKLFF. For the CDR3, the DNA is TGTGCCAGCACCGGAGGGAGGGCTAATGAAAAACTGTTTTTT.

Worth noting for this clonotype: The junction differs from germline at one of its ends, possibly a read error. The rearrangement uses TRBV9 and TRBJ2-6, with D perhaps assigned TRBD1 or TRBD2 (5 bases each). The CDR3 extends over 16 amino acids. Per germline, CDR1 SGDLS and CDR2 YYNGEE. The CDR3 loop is CASSVGDDAGVNVLTF. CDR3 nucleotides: TGTGCCAGCAGCGTGGGGGATGACGCTGGGGTCAACGTCCTGACTTTC. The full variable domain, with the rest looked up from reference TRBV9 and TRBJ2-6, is DSGVTQTPKHLITATGQRVTLRCSPRSGDLSVYWYQQSLDQGLQFLIQYYNGEERAKGNILERFSAQQFPDLHSELNLSSLELGDSALYFCASSVGDDAGVNVLTFGAGSRLTVL.